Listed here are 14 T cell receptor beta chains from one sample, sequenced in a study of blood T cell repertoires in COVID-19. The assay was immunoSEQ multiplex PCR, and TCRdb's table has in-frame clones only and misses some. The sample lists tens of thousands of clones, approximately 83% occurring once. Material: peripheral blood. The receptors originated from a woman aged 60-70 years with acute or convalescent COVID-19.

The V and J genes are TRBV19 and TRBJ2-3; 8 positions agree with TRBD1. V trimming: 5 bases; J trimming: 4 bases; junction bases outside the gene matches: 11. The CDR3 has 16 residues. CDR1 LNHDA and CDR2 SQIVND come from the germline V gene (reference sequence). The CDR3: CASSRKDRVVADTQYF. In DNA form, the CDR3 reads TGTGCCAGTAGTCGAAAGGACAGGGTCGTCGCAGATACGCAGTATTTT.

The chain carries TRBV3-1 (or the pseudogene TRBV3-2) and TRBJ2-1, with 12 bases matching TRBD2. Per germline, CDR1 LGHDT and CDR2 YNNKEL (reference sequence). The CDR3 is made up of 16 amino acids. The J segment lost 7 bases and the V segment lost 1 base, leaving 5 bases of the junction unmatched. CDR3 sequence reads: CASSQVLAGGPNEQFF. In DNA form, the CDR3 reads TGTGCCAGCAGCCAAGTCCTAGCGGGGGGGCCGAATGAGCAGTTCTTC.

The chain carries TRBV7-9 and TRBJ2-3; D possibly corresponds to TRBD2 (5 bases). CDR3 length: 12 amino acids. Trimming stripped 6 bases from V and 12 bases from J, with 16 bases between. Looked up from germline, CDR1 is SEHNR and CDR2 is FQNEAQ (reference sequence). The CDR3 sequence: CASRIGRTRQYF. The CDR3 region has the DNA TGTGCCAGCAGGATCGGTCGGACTCGCCAGTATTTT. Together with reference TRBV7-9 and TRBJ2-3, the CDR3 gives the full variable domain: DTGVSQNPRHKITKRGQNVTFRCDPISEHNRLYWYRQTLGQGPEFLTYFQNEAQLEKSRLLSDRFSAERPKGSFSTLEIQRTEQGDSAMYLCASRIGRTRQYFGPGTRLTVL.

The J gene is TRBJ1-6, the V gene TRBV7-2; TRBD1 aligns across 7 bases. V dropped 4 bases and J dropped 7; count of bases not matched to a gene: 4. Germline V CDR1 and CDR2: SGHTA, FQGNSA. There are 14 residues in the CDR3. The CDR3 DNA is TGTGCCAGCAGCTCGACAGGGTTCAATTCACCCCTCCACTTT. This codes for CASSSTGFNSPLHF.

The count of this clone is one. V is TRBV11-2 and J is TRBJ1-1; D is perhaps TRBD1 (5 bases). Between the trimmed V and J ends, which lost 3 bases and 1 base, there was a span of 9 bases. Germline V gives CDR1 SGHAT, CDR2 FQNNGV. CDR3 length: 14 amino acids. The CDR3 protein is CASSLSTGNTEAFF. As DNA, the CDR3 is TGTGCCAGCAGCTTGTCAACAGGGAACACTGAAGCTTTCTTT.

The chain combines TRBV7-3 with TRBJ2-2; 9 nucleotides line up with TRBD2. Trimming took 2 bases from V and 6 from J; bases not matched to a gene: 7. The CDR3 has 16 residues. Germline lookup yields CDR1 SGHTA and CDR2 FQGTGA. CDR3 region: CASSLERGASPGELFF. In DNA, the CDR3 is TGTGCCAGCAGCTTAGAGCGGGGGGCCTCCCCCGGGGAGCTGTTTTTT.

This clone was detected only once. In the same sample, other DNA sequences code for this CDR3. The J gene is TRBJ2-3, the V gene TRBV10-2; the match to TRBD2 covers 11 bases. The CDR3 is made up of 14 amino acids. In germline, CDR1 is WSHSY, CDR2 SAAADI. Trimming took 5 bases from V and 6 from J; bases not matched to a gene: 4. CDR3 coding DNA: TGCGCCAGCAGTCTAGCGGGGGGTTCGGATACGCAGTATTTT. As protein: CASSLAGGSDTQYF.

DNA for the CDR3: TGTGCCAGCATATCCGACAGACCCTACGAGCAGTACTTC. It codes for CASISDRPYEQYF. The chain employs TRBV6-5 and TRBJ2-7, with a weak D call TRBD1 (5 bases). Between the trimmed V and J ends, which lost 7 bases and 2 bases, there was a span of 12 bases. The CDR3 loop spans 13 amino acids. Germline CDR1 reads MNHEY; CDR2 reads SVGAGI.

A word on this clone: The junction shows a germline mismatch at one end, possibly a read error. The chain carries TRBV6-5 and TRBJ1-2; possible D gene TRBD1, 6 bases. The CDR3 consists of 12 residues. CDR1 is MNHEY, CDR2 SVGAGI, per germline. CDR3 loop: CASTLGGADGPF. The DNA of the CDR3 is TGTGCCAGCACCCTTGGGGGGGCGGACGGGCCCTTC.

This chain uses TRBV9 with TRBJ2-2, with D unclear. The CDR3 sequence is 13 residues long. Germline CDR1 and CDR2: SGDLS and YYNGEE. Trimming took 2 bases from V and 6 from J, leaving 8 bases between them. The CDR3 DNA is TGTGCCAGCAGCGTCGGCGGCCCCGGGGAGCTGTTTTTT. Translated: CASSVGGPGELFF.

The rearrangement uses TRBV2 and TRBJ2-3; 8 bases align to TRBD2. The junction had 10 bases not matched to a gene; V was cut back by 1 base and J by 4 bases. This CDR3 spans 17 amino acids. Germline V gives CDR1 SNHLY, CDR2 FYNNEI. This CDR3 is CASSEGRGAVAADTQYF. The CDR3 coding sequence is TGTGCCAGCAGTGAAGGGCGGGGGGCCGTTGCCGCAGATACGCAGTATTTT.

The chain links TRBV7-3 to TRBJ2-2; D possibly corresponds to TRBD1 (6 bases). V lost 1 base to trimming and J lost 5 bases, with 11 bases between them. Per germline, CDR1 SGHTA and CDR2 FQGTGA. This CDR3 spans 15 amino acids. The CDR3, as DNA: TGTGCCAGCAGCTTAAAAGGGGGTGGGACCGGGGAGCTGTTTTTT. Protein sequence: CASSLKGGGTGELFF.

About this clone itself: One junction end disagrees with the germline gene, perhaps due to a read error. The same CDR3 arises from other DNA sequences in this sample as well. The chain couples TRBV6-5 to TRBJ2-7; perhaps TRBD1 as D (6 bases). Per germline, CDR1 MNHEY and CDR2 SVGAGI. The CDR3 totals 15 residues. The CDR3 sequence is CASSYSSTGSYEQYF. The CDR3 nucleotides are TGTGCCAGCAGTTACTCCTCGACAGGCTCCTATGAGCAGTACTTC.

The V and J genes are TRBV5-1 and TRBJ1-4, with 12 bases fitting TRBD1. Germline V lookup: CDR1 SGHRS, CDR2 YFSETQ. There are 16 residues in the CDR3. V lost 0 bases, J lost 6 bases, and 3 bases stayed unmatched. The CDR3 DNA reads TGCGCCAGCAGCTTGGCGGGACAGGGGGCGGATGAAAAACTGTTTTTT. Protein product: CASSLAGQGADEKLFF. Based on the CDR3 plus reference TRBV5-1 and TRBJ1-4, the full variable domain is KAGVTQTPRYLIKTRGQQVTLSCSPISGHRSVSWYQQTPGQGLQFLFEYFSETQRNKGNFPGRFSGRQFSNSRSEMNVSTLELGDSALYLCASSLAGQGADEKLFFGSGTQLSVL.